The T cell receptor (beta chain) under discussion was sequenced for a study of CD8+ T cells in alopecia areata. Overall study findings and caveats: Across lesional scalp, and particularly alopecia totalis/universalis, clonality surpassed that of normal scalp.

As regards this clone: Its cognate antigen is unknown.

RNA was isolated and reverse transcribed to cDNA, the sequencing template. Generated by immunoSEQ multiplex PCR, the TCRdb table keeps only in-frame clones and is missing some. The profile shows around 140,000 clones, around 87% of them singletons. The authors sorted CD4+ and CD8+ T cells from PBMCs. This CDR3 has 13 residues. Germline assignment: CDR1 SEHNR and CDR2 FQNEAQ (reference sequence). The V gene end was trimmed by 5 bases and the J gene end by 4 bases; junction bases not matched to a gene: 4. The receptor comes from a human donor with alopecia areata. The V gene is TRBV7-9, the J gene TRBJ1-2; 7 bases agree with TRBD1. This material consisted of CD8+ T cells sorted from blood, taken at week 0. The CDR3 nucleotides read TGTGCCAGCAGCCCCCGACAGGGCTATGGCTACACCTTC. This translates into CASSPRQGYGYTF.